This T cell receptor (beta chain) was captured in a study of blood T cell repertoires in COVID-19. Turning to the study itself: COVID-19 samples, acute and convalescent, were from the United States, Italy and Spain.

Trimming removed 7 bases at V and 8 bases at J, with 15 bases between. CDR3 length equals 13 residues. Looked up from germline, CDR1 is SNHLY and CDR2 is FYNNEI. Original methodology: Amplification of reference gene primers was used by the study to estimate nucleated cell counts. The table came from immunoSEQ multiplex PCR; TCRdb's copy has only in-frame clones and leaves some out. D and trimming come from the DNA, and the V and J calls and clone size come from that table. The table has around 61,000 clones, about 91% seen once. In Seattle, patients joined the study during active infection and were tracked longitudinally.

V gene TRBV2 combines with J gene TRBJ2-1; maybe TRBD1 (6 bases). Sequencing input: peripheral blood. This TCR derives from a woman aged 55-75 years with COVID-19, enrolled during active disease. CDR3 region: CASTRNEGDEQFF. The CDR3 DNA reads as TGTGCCAGCACCCGGAATGAGGGGGATGAGCAGTTCTTC.